This TCR beta chain was captured in a study of cytomegalovirus exposure and HLA in healthy donors. Both 60 Vbeta primers and 13 Jbeta primers went into the PCR. Authors' data handling: In a later analysis, the count reached some 75 million unique TCR beta chains, with 10 million to 14 million shared. Produced via immunoSEQ multiplex PCR; TCRdb's table is partial and in-frame only. The DNA gave D and trimming, while V, J and clone size come from that table. The sample lists around 140,000 clones; 65% to 80% were seen once. Overall study results and limits: In vitro work confirmed that a few CMV-associated chains recognize CMV antigens.

The CDR3 runs 12 residues. From germline, CDR1 is SGHDN and CDR2 FVKESK. V dropped 2 bases and J dropped 10 bases, with 11 bases sitting between them. This clone was detected once. The antigen remains unidentified. The TCR was taken from a woman aged 18-29 years in good health and CMV-seronegative. This sequence joins TRBV14 and TRBJ1-1; D is undetermined. Sequenced material: PBMCs. CDR3 sequence reads: CASSQPRGRAFF. In nucleotides, the CDR3 is TGTGCCAGCAGCCAACCACGAGGGCGAGCTTTCTTT. Together with reference TRBV14 and TRBJ1-1, the CDR3 gives the full variable domain: EAGVTQFPSHSVIEKGQTVTLRCDPISGHDNLYWYRRVMGKEIKFLLHFVKESKQDESGMPNNRFLAERTGGTYSTLKVQPAELEDSGVYFCASSQPRGRAFFGQGTRLTVV.